This T cell receptor (beta chain) emerged from a study of cytomegalovirus exposure and HLA in healthy donors. Overall study: A subsequent analysis stated that the 120 or so validation repertoires were run on the same platform as the roughly 700 first-cohort repertoires. Study outcomes and limitations: Cytomegalovirus association was listed for around 180 TCR beta chains.

Sequencing was performed with immunoSEQ multiplex PCR; in TCRdb, only in-frame clones are kept and a portion is missing. The sample contains approximately 200,000 clones, approximately 80% of which appear only once. Worth noting for this clone: Its target is not known.

This CDR3 is 13 amino acids long. Trimming removed 7 bases at V and 5 bases at J, with 12 bases between. Germline CDR1 is ENHRY and CDR2 is SYGVKD. The receptor's source is a woman in her twenties or thirties in good health and CMV-seropositive. This sequence joins TRBV10-3 and TRBJ2-1; D might be TRBD1 (6 bases). The sequenced material came from PBMCs. CDR3 sequence: CAITGGQNNEQFF. The CDR3, as DNA: TGTGCCATCACCGGAGGACAGAACAATGAGCAGTTCTTC.